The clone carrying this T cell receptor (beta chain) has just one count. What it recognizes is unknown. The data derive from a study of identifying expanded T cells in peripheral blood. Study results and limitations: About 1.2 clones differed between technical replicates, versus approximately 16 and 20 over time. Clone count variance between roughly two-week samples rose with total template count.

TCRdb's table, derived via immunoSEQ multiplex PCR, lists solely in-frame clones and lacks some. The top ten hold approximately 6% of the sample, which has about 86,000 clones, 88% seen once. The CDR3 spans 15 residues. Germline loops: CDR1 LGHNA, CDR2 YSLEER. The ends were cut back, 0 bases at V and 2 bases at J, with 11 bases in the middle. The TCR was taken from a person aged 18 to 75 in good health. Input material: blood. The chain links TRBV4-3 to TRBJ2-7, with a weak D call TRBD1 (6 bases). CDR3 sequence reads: CASSQDRGYPYEQYF. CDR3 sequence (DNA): TGCGCCAGCAGCCAAGACAGGGGTTACCCCTACGAGCAGTACTTC.